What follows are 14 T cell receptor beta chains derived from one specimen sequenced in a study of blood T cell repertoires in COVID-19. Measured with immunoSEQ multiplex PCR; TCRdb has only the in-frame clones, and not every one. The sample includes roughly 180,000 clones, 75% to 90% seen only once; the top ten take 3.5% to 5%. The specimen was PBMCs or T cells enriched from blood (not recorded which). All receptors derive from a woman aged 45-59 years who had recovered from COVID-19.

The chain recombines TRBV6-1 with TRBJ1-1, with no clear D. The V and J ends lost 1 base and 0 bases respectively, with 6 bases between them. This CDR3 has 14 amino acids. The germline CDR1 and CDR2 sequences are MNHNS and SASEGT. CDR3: CASSEDPLNTEAFF. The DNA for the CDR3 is TGTGCCAGCAGTGAAGATCCCTTGAACACTGAAGCTTTCTTT.

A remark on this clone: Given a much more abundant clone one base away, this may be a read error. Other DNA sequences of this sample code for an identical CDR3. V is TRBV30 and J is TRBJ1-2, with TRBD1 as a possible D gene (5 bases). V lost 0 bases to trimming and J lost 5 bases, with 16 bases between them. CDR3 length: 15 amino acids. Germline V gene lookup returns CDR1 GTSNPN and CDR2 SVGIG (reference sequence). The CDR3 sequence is CAWSVRGRGDYGYTF. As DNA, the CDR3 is TGTGCCTGGAGTGTACGGGGCCGCGGGGATTATGGCTACACCTTC. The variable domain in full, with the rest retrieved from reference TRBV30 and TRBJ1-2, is SQTIHQWPATLVQPVGSPLSLECTVEGTSNPNLYWYRQAAGRGLQLLFYSVGIGQISSEVPQNLSASRPQDRQFILSSKKLLLSDSGFYLCAWSVRGRGDYGYTFGSGTRLTVV.

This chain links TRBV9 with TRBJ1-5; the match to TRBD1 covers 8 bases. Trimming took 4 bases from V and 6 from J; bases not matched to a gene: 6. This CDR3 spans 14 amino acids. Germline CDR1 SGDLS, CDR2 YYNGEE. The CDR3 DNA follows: TGTGCCAGCAGCCTCGGACAGGGAGGTCAGCCCCAGCATTTT. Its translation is CASSLGQGGQPQHF.

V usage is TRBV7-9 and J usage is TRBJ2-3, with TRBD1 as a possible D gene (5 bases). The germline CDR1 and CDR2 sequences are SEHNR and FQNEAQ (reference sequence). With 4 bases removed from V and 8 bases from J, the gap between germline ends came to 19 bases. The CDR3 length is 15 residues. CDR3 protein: CASSSPSVQQGTQYF. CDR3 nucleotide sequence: TGTGCCAGCAGCTCGCCTTCGGTGCAGCAGGGTACGCAGTATTTT.

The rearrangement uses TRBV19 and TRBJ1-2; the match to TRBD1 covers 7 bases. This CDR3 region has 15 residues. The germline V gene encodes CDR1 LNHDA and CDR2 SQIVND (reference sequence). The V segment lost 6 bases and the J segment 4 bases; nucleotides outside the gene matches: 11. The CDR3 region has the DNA TGTGCCAGTAGCCCTGGGACAGCTAACTTCTATGGCTACACCTTC. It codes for CASSPGTANFYGYTF.

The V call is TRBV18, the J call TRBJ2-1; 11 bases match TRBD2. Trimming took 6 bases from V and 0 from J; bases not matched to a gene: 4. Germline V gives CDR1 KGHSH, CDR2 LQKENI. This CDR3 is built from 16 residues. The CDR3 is CASSPTSGSSYNEQFF. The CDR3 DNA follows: TGTGCCAGCTCTCCTACTAGCGGGAGCTCCTACAATGAGCAGTTCTTC. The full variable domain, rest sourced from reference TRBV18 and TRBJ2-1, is NAGVMQNPRHLVRRRGQEARLRCSPMKGHSHVYWYRQLPEEGLKFMVYLQKENIIDESGMPKERFSAEFPKEGPSILRIQQVVRGDSAAYFCASSPTSGSSYNEQFFGPGTRLTVL.

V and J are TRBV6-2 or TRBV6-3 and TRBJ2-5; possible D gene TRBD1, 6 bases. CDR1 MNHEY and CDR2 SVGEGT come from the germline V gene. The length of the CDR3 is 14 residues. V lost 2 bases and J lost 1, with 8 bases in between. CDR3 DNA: TGTGCCAGCAGTTACGGGACAAGCCAAGAGACCCAGTACTTC. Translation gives CASSYGTSQETQYF.

CDR3 region: CASSLSRRSRNSPLHF. The CDR3 DNA reads TGTGCCAGCAGCTTAAGTCGTCGGTCAAGAAATTCACCCCTCCACTTT. V gene TRBV13 combines with J gene TRBJ1-6; D is ambiguous. The CDR3 extends over 16 amino acids. Deletions cut 2 bases from V and 7 bases from J, with 15 bases between. CDR1 is PRHDT, CDR2 FYEKMQ, per germline (reference sequence).

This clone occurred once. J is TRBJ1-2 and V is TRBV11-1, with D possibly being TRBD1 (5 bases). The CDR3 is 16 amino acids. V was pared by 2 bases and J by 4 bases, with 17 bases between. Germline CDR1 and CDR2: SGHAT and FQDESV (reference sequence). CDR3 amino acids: CASSLSSTTVPYGYTF. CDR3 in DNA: TGTGCCAGCAGCTTATCCTCAACGACAGTCCCCTATGGCTACACCTTC.

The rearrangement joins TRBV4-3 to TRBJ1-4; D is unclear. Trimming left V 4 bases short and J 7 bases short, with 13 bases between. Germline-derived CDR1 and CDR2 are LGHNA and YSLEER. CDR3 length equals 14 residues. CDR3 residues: CASSPSFTTEKLFF. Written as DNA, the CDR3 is TGCGCCAGCAGCCCGTCTTTCACAACTGAAAAACTGTTTTTT.

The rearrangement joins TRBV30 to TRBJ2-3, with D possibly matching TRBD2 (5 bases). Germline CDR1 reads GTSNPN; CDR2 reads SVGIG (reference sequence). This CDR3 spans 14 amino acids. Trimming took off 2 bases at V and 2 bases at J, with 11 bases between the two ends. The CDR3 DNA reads TGTGCCTGGAGTTCTCGGACTTACACAGATACGCAGTATTTT. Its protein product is CAWSSRTYTDTQYF.

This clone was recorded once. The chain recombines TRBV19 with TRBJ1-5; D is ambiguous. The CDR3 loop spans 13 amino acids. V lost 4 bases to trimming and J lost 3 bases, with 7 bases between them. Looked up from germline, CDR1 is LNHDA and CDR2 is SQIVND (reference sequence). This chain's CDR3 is CASSTGINQPQHF. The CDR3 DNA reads TGTGCCAGTAGTACGGGGATCAATCAGCCCCAGCATTTT.

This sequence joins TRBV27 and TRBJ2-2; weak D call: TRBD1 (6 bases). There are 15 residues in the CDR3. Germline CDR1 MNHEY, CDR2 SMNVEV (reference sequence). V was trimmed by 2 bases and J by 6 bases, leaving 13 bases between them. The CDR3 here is CASSLRQGWAGELFF. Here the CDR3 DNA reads TGTGCCAGCAGTTTAAGGCAGGGGTGGGCCGGGGAGCTGTTTTTT.

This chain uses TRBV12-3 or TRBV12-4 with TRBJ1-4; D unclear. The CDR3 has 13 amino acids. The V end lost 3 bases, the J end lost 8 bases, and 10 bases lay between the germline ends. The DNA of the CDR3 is TGTGCCAGCAGTTTCCAGGTCCGAGAAAAACTGTTTTTT. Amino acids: CASSFQVREKLFF.